One and the same sample provided the 8 T cell receptor beta chains below, sequenced in a study of a mutant IDH1 vaccine in newly diagnosed glioma. Time point in this sample: week 35, safety follow-up. Vaccine doses each comprised 300 ug of mutant IDH1 20-mer peptide, with topical imiquimod. The antigens of these receptors remain unknown. Profiled with immunoSEQ multiplex PCR; TCRdb holds only in-frame clones, not every one. This sample has 41,000 or so clones, with roughly nine tenths found just once. Source: PBMCs, taken from a glioma patient whose treatment included an IDH1 peptide vaccine. These receptors came from a man in his forties with glioma.

V is TRBV7-8 and J is TRBJ2-3, with TRBD2 matching over 10 bases. CDR3 size: 15 residues. The trim removed 2 bases at V and 3 bases at J, leaving 2 bases unmatched. CDR1 SGHVS and CDR2 FQNEAQ come from the germline V gene. The CDR3 region is CASSLLAGVTDTQYF. CDR3 coding DNA: TGTGCCAGCAGCTTACTAGCGGGAGTGACAGATACGCAGTATTTT.

This clone was observed once. The V call is TRBV28, the J call TRBJ1-6, with D possibly TRBD1 on 5 matching bases. Germline V gives CDR1 MDHEN, CDR2 SYDVKM. The CDR3 contains 12 residues. Trimming left V 6 bases short and J 6 bases short, with 6 bases between. CDR3 in DNA: TGTGCCAGCAGGACAGCTAATTCACCCCTCCACTTT. It translates to CASRTANSPLHF.

This clone was counted only a few times. This rearrangement joins TRBV9 to TRBJ2-1; D possibly corresponds to TRBD2 (6 bases). The CDR3 runs 14 residues. Germline V gene sequence: CDR1 SGDLS, CDR2 YYNGEE. V lost 4 bases and J lost 6, with 14 bases in between. CDR3 residues: CASSLRDSTNEQFF. The CDR3 region has the DNA TGTGCCAGCAGCCTAAGGGACTCCACCAATGAGCAGTTCTTC.

This chain links TRBV4-2 with TRBJ2-1; TRBD2 agrees at 12 bases. Germline values: CDR1 LGHNA, CDR2 YNFKEQ. V shed 0 bases and J 9 bases; nucleotides not matched to a gene: 6. The CDR3 is 16 amino acids. CDR3 DNA: TGTGCCAGCAGCCAAGATCCTAGCGGGGGGGCCGGTGAGCAGTTCTTC. Translated, it gives CASSQDPSGGAGEQFF.

The chain has TRBV7-6 and TRBJ1-4; D perhaps matches TRBD1 (6 bases). Germline CDR1 and CDR2: SGHVS and FNYEAQ. The CDR3 spans 15 residues. With 5 bases removed from V and 0 bases from J, the gap between germline ends came to 10 bases. The CDR3 DNA follows: TGTGCCAGCAGCCTACAGGGTGCAACTAATGAAAAACTGTTTTTT. It translates to CASSLQGATNEKLFF.

V and J are TRBV18 and TRBJ2-7; D is unresolved. CDR1 KGHSH and CDR2 LQKENI come from the germline V gene. The CDR3 extends over 13 amino acids. Trimming stripped 4 bases from V and 1 base from J, with 8 bases between. The CDR3 nucleotides read TGTGCCAGCTCACGCACGCGATCCTACGAGCAGTACGTC. It translates to CASSRTRSYEQYV.

This chain connects TRBV10-3 to TRBJ2-5, with 8 positions matching TRBD1. CDR3 length: 15 residues. The V gene end was trimmed by 2 bases and the J gene end by 4 bases; junction bases not matched to a gene: 6. Germline CDR1 ENHRY, CDR2 SYGVKD. The CDR3 loop reads CAISELGQGGETQYF. Written as DNA, the CDR3 is TGTGCCATCAGTGAGCTAGGACAGGGAGGAGAGACCCAGTACTTC.

The genes are TRBV12-5 and TRBJ1-1, with 7 bases aligning to TRBD1. The trim removed 1 base at V and 7 bases at J, leaving 3 bases unmatched. In germline, CDR1 is LGHNT, CDR2 FRNRAP. This CDR3 comprises 13 residues. CDR3 in DNA: TGTGCTAGTGGTTTGGCAGGGGGGGGTGAAGCTTTCTTT. This encodes CASGLAGGGEAFF.